These 17 T cell receptor beta chains were all obtained from the same sample, sequenced in a study of blood T cell repertoires in COVID-19. Assay: immunoSEQ multiplex PCR; the TCRdb copy retains only in-frame clones and omits some. The sample holds 55,000 to 90,000 clones, 70% to 90% seen once. The sequencing sample was made of peripheral blood. These receptors originate from a human donor in a cohort sampled during active COVID-19.

The genes are TRBV11-3 and TRBJ2-5, with TRBD1 as a possible D gene (6 bases). Trimming removed 1 base from V and 1 base from J, with 22 bases in between. Per the germline V gene, CDR1 is SGHNT and CDR2 is YENEEA. The CDR3 sequence is 19 residues long. DNA for the CDR3: TGTGCCAGCAGCTTAGTACAGGGTATTAGTAGCCGGACCCAAGAGACCCAGTACTTC. Its translation: CASSLVQGISSRTQETQYF.

The chain links TRBV5-1 to TRBJ2-3; TRBD2 might be the D (5 bases). CDR3 length: 17 amino acids. V was trimmed by 1 base and J by 0 bases, leaving 15 bases between them. The germline V gene has CDR1 SGHRS and CDR2 YFSETQ. For the CDR3, the DNA is TGCGCCAGCAGCTTGAGGCTGAGCGGAACTAGCACAGATACGCAGTATTTT. Protein sequence: CASSLRLSGTSTDTQYF.

V gene TRBV10-3 combines with J gene TRBJ2-3; 8 positions match TRBD2. With V trimmed by 2 bases and J by 5 bases, 6 bases remained unmatched. Germline CDR1 ENHRY, CDR2 SYGVKD. The CDR3 loop spans 15 amino acids. The CDR3 loop is CAISEQSGRIDTQYF. The CDR3 coding sequence is TGTGCCATCAGTGAGCAAAGCGGGAGAATAGATACGCAGTATTTT.

The chain employs TRBV7-9 and TRBJ1-6, with TRBD1 matching over 8 bases. Germline values: CDR1 SEHNR, CDR2 FQNEAQ (reference sequence). The V gene end was trimmed by 0 bases and the J gene end by 7 bases; junction bases not matched to a gene: 5. CDR3 length: 16 residues. The CDR3 here is CASSLAPGGGNSPLHF. The DNA for the CDR3 is TGTGCCAGCAGCTTAGCTCCAGGGGGCGGAAATTCACCCCTCCACTTT.

The chain uses TRBV19 and TRBJ2-7; D uncertain. The CDR3 is made up of 14 amino acids. Germline-derived CDR1 and CDR2 are LNHDA and SQIVND (reference sequence). The V and J ends lost 1 base and 4 bases respectively, with 11 bases between them. The CDR3 is CASSIVPVPYEQYV. DNA for the CDR3: TGTGCCAGTAGTATAGTACCGGTGCCGTACGAGCAGTACGTC.

This rearrangement joins TRBV27 to TRBJ1-5, with D perhaps TRBD1 (6 bases). The germline V gene has CDR1 MNHEY and CDR2 SMNVEV (reference sequence). The germline V and J ends were trimmed by 3 bases and 7 bases, with 22 bases remaining between them. The CDR3 is 17 amino acids. This CDR3 reads CASSFPTRTDRIQPQHF. CDR3 coding DNA: TGTGCCAGCAGTTTTCCGACTCGGACAGATAGAATCCAGCCCCAGCATTTT.

The chain carries TRBV5-1 and TRBJ2-1, with unresolved D. Trimming removed 4 bases from V and 8 bases from J, with 7 bases in between. Germline loops: CDR1 SGHRS, CDR2 YFSETQ. This CDR3 contains 11 residues. The CDR3 bases are TGCGCCAGCAGCCCAGCGCATGAGCAGTTCTTC. Translated, it gives CASSPAHEQFF.

This rearrangement joins TRBV3-1 (or the pseudogene TRBV3-2) to TRBJ1-6; D perhaps matches TRBD1 (5 bases). Trimming took off 2 bases at V and 10 bases at J, with 12 bases between the two ends. The CDR3 has 14 amino acids. Germline V gene sequence: CDR1 LGHDT, CDR2 YNNKEL (reference sequence). The CDR3 bases are TGTGCCAGCAGCCAAACCCAGGGTGGGTCACCCCTCCACTTT. Its translation: CASSQTQGGSPLHF.

V is TRBV7-2 and J is TRBJ1-4, with D unresolved. Deletions cut 5 bases from V and 0 bases from J, with 10 bases between. Per germline, CDR1 SGHTA and CDR2 FQGNSA. This CDR3 comprises 15 residues. The CDR3 sequence: CASSLDGATNEKLFF. The CDR3 coding sequence is TGTGCCAGCAGCCTCGACGGAGCAACTAATGAAAAACTGTTTTTT.

The J gene is TRBJ1-1, the V gene TRBV24-1; D uncertain. This CDR3 is 15 amino acids long. Germline loops: CDR1 KGHDR, CDR2 SFDVKD. V was trimmed by 2 bases and J by 1 base, leaving 10 bases between them. The CDR3 region has the DNA TGTGCCACCAGTGATTCGGCGGGCGGGAACACTGAAGCTTTCTTT. This gives the protein CATSDSAGGNTEAFF.

The rearrangement links TRBV6-5 to TRBJ2-3; the match to TRBD2 covers 11 bases. V lost 8 bases and J lost 2; bases outside the gene matches: 6. The CDR3 has 15 amino acids. CDR1 and CDR2 from the germline V gene are MNHEY and SVGAGI. The CDR3 nucleotides are TGTGCCAGCGGCAGACTAGCGGGACCCACAGATACGCAGTATTTT. It codes for CASGRLAGPTDTQYF.

The chain employs TRBV7-2 and TRBJ2-2; the D gene is possibly TRBD2 (5 bases). Germline V gives CDR1 SGHTA, CDR2 FQGNSA. Trimming left V 2 bases short and J 3 bases short, with 10 bases between. CDR3 length: 15 amino acids. The DNA of the CDR3 is TGTGCCAGCAGCTTACGGGGTAGGGACACCGGGGAGCTGTTTTTT. Amino acids: CASSLRGRDTGELFF. The full variable domain, completed using reference TRBV7-2 and TRBJ2-2, is GAGVSQSPSNKVTEKGKDVELRCDPISGHTALYWYRQSLGQGLEFLIYFQGNSAPDKSGLPSDRFSAERTGGSVSTLTIQRTQQEDSAVYLCASSLRGRDTGELFFGEGSRLTVL.

Only a few counts were recorded for this clone. The J gene is TRBJ1-6, the V gene TRBV5-1; 8 nucleotides line up with TRBD1. CDR1 and CDR2 from the germline V gene are SGHRS and YFSETQ. Trimming at V came to 4 bases and at J to 1 base, leaving 7 bases not matched to a gene. There are 17 residues in the CDR3. In DNA form, the CDR3 reads TGCGCCAGCAGCCGCACAGGGGGAAGTTCCTATAATTCACCCCTCCACTTT. Protein: CASSRTGGSSYNSPLHF.

The rearrangement links TRBV3-1 (or the pseudogene TRBV3-2) to TRBJ2-3, with 11 positions matching TRBD2. The V gene end was trimmed by 4 bases and the J gene end by 1 base; junction bases not matched to a gene: 10. There are 18 residues in the CDR3. Germline lookup yields CDR1 LGHDT and CDR2 YNNKEL (reference sequence). The chain's CDR3 is CASSPRLAGRRGTDTQYF. CDR3 nucleotide sequence: TGTGCCAGCAGCCCTCGACTAGCGGGAAGGAGGGGCACAGATACGCAGTATTTT.

The chain has TRBV7-9 and TRBJ1-1, with TRBD1 as a possible D gene (6 bases). Germline V CDR1 and CDR2: SEHNR, FQNEAQ (reference sequence). V shed 8 bases and J shed 0 bases, with 10 bases lying between them. The CDR3 covers 13 residues. CDR3 in DNA: TGTGCCAGCGTGACAGGCCTGAACACTGAAGCTTTCTTT. Amino acids: CASVTGLNTEAFF. Based on the CDR3 plus reference TRBV7-9 and TRBJ1-1, the full variable domain is DTGVSQNPRHKITKRGQNVTFRCDPISEHNRLYWYRQTLGQGPEFLTYFQNEAQLEKSRLLSDRFSAERPKGSFSTLEIQRTEQGDSAMYLCASVTGLNTEAFFGQGTRLTVV.

CDR3 region: CASTGPAQGVHGYTF. DNA for the CDR3: TGTGCCAGCACTGGGCCGGCACAGGGGGTTCATGGCTACACCTTC. The chain has TRBV6-5 and TRBJ1-2, with 8 positions matching TRBD1. This CDR3 contains 15 residues. Per germline, CDR1 MNHEY and CDR2 SVGAGI. Trimming took 7 bases from V and 6 from J; bases not matched to a gene: 13.

This chain connects TRBV10-3 to TRBJ2-1; weak D call: TRBD1 (6 bases). The CDR3 extends over 13 amino acids. The germline V gene has CDR1 ENHRY and CDR2 SYGVKD. Trimming removed 10 bases at V and 5 bases at J, with 15 bases between. The CDR3 sequence: CATTGILDNEQFF. The CDR3 nucleotides read TGTGCCACCACAGGGATCCTCGACAATGAGCAGTTCTTC.